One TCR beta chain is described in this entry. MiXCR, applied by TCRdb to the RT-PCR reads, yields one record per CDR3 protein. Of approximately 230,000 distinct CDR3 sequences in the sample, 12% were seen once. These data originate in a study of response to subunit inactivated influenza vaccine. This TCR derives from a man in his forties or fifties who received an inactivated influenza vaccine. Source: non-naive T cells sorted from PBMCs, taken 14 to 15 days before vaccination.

The CDR3 loop reads CASRPGLRGGHTGELFF. The CDR3 coding sequence is TGTGCCAGCAGGCCCGGCTTAAGGGGGGGCCACACCGGGGAGCTGTTTTTT. The V and J genes are TRBV6-1 and TRBJ2-2, with D perhaps TRBD2 (7 bases). Trimming left V 6 bases short and J 3 bases short, with 20 bases between. CDR1 MNHNS and CDR2 SASEGT come from the germline V gene. The CDR3 has 17 amino acids.